A single sample is the source of the 3 T cell receptor beta chains below, sequenced in a study of identical twins. TCRdb independently ran MiXCR on the 5' RACE reads; one entry per CDR3 protein. The table lists approximately 530,000 distinct CDR3 sequences, approximately 20% of them singletons. The sample also formed part of further work on yellow fever vaccine responses in identical twins.

Material for sequencing was CD4+ T cells sorted from blood. The origin of the receptors is a woman aged 18-29 years in good health.

In its sample, this clonotype was seen a few times. The rearrangement uses TRBV7-9 and TRBJ2-7; D is ambiguous. V was cut by 4 bases and J by 2 bases, with 21 bases left in between. This CDR3 is 17 amino acids long. Germline V gene data show CDR1 as SEHNR and CDR2 as FQNEAQ (reference sequence). CDR3 bases: TGTGCCAGCAGCTCGAACCCAAGACCAGACAAAGCCTACGAGCAGTACGTC. It yields the protein CASSSNPRPDKAYEQYV.

The V call is TRBV2, the J call TRBJ1-4; no clear D gene. CDR1 SNHLY and CDR2 FYNNEI come from the germline V gene. Between the trimmed V and J ends, which lost 8 bases and 0 bases, there was a span of 7 bases. The CDR3 length is 13 residues. The CDR3 nucleotides are TGTGCCAGCCACAGATCAACTAATGAAAAACTGTTTTTT. The encoded protein is CASHRSTNEKLFF.

The chain carries TRBV6-1 and TRBJ2-2; 9 bases map to TRBD1. This CDR3 comprises 16 residues. CDR1 is MNHNS, CDR2 SASEGT, per germline. V trimming: 7 bases; J trimming: 6 bases; junction bases outside the gene matches: 12. DNA for the CDR3: TGTGCCAGCACCCCCCTGACAGGGGGATACCCCGGGGAGCTGTTTTTT. Translated: CASTPLTGGYPGELFF.